The 17 T cell receptor beta chains listed next were all sequenced from one sample in a study of T cells in Graves' hyperthyroidism and ophthalmopathy (dated by TCRdb to the late 2010s). The method behind the library was multiplex PCR. The listed sequencing device is Illumina HiSeq 2000. TCR beta CDR3 regions were amplified from RNA transcripts. The first round of RT-PCR for the TCR CDR3 was performed with the HTBI primer set and the Qiagen OneStep RT-PCR kit. TCRdb cleaned the public reads at Q25 with fastp, built clones with MiXCR and kept in-frame beta chains. Each record represents a unique CDR3 protein, reported with the most common genes and DNA among its rows. Within this sample are approximately 32,000 distinct CDR3 sequences, with around 50% of them counted one time only. 6.2% of the sample goes to the ten largest clones. Material for sequencing was blood. The receptors stem from a woman in her fifties or sixties with Graves' hyperthyroidism that later progressed to Graves' ophthalmopathy.

This clonotype appeared many times. The V gene is TRBV5-4, the J gene TRBJ1-1; 7 bases line up with TRBD1. Germline V gives CDR1 SGHNT, CDR2 YYREEE (reference sequence). The CDR3 contains 15 residues. The V segment lost 0 bases and the J segment 0 bases; nucleotides outside the gene matches: 2. CDR3 loop: CASSLVGQMNTEAFF. The DNA of the CDR3 is TGTGCCAGCAGCTTGGTGGGACAGATGAACACTGAAGCTTTCTTT.

Many counts were recorded for this clonotype. The chain joins TRBV3-1 to TRBJ2-1; 15 nucleotides match TRBD2. This CDR3 comprises 16 residues. Looked up from germline, CDR1 is LGHDT and CDR2 is YNNKEL (reference sequence). The V gene end was trimmed by 4 bases and the J gene end by 5 bases; junction bases not matched to a gene: 3. As DNA, the CDR3 is TGTGCCAGCAGCCCGGGACTAGCGGGAGGCGACAATGAGCAGTTCTTC. Translated: CASSPGLAGGDNEQFF.

A word on this clonotype: This likely comes from a read error, as the CDR3 has no conserved phenylalanine or tryptophan at its end. The chain couples TRBV10-1 to TRBJ2-5, with D hard to call. The CDR3 is 14 amino acids. CDR1 and CDR2 (germline): WNHNN, SYGVQD (reference sequence). Between the trimmed V and J ends, which lost 3 bases and 4 bases, there was a span of 12 bases. CDR3 in amino acids: CASSENKAPETQYS. The CDR3, as DNA: TGCGCCAGCAGTGAAAACAAAGCCCCAGAGACCCAGTACTCC.

The chain carries TRBV20-1 and TRBJ1-1; maybe TRBD1 (5 bases). The CDR3 is made up of 13 amino acids. The germline gives CDR1 DFQATT, CDR2 SNEGSKA (reference sequence). Trimming left V 6 bases short and J 1 base short, with 12 bases between. The CDR3, as DNA: TGCAGTGCCCCCGAGACAGCGAACACTGAAGCTTTCTTT. Its protein product is CSAPETANTEAFF.

This clonotype has just a few counts. Given a much more abundant clone one base away, this may be a read error. The conserved phenylalanine or tryptophan is not found at the CDR3 terminus, so this likely reflects a read error. The rearrangement joins TRBV2 to TRBJ2-2; a possible D gene is TRBD2 (6 bases). CDR1 is SNHLY, CDR2 FYNNEI, per germline. This CDR3 has 14 amino acids. As DNA, the CDR3 is TGTGCCAGCCGATCCGGAGTGAACACCGGGGGGCTGTTTTCT. Translation gives CASRSGVNTGGLFS.

This clonotype is judged medium-sized. The CDR3 DNA sequence: TGCAGCGTGCGGGGATTAGCGGCCTCCTCCTACGAGCAGTACTTC. Translation: CSVRGLAASSYEQYF. The rearrangement joins TRBV29-1 to TRBJ2-7; the D gene is possibly TRBD2 (6 bases). With 6 bases removed from V and 0 bases from J, the gap between germline ends came to 18 bases. The germline gives CDR1 SQVTM, CDR2 ANQGSEA. This CDR3 contains 15 residues.

The rearrangement links TRBV4-1 to TRBJ2-7, with 8 bases fitting TRBD1. CDR1 and CDR2 (germline): MGHRA, YSYEKL. The CDR3 has 18 residues. Trimming removed 4 bases from V and 12 bases from J; junction bases left unmatched: 26. The CDR3 sequence: CASSPSQGAGEKDSFRYF. The CDR3 DNA is TGCGCCAGCAGCCCCAGTCAGGGGGCGGGCGAGAAGGATTCGTTTCGGTACTTC.

The J gene is TRBJ1-2, the V gene TRBV2; weak D call: TRBD1 (5 bases). There are 13 residues in the CDR3. With 6 bases removed from V and 4 bases from J, the gap between germline ends came to 12 bases. Germline V gives CDR1 SNHLY, CDR2 FYNNEI. Here the CDR3 reads CASSSGHTYGYTF. CDR3 nucleotide sequence: TGTGCCAGCAGCTCCGGACACACCTATGGCTACACCTTC.

The chain links TRBV6-1 to TRBJ2-7, with D perhaps TRBD1 (5 bases). V dropped 4 bases and J dropped 5 bases, with 24 bases sitting between them. The CDR3 runs to 17 residues. Germline V gene lookup returns CDR1 MNHNS and CDR2 SASEGT. The CDR3 loop is CASSAGINSNQPHEQYF. The CDR3 DNA reads TGTGCCAGCAGTGCAGGGATTAATAGCAATCAGCCCCACGAGCAGTACTTC.

This clonotype was seen many times. The V and J genes are TRBV9 and TRBJ1-1, with D perhaps matching TRBD1 (6 bases). V lost 4 bases and J 2 bases, leaving 9 bases between the germline ends. Looked up from germline, CDR1 is SGDLS and CDR2 is YYNGEE. The CDR3 sequence is 13 residues long. The CDR3 DNA reads TGTGCCAGCAGCTGGACAGACAACACTGAAGCTTTCTTT. It codes for CASSWTDNTEAFF.

The chain is built from TRBV20-1 and TRBJ2-1; tentatively, D is TRBD2 (6 bases). CDR1 and CDR2 from the germline V gene are DFQATT and SNEGSKA (reference sequence). Trimming cost V 4 bases and J 10 bases, with 23 bases left between them. This CDR3 comprises 15 residues. The CDR3 DNA sequence: TGCAGTGCTACTTTGGGGACTTGCGAGACCCGGGAGCAGTTCTTC. This gives the protein CSATLGTCETREQFF.

In its sample, this clonotype was seen many times. The chain couples TRBV6-1 to TRBJ2-1; 9 positions agree with TRBD1. Germline-derived CDR1 and CDR2 are MNHNS and SASEGT. The CDR3 is 15 residues long. V dropped 6 bases and J dropped 3; count of bases not matched to a gene: 6. In DNA form, the CDR3 reads TGTGCCAGCAGCCAGAACAGGGGGCTCTACAATGAGCAGTTCTTC. Translating gives CASSQNRGLYNEQFF.

This chain connects TRBV15 to TRBJ2-1, with D perhaps given as TRBD1 or TRBD2 (5 bases each). The V gene's germline CDR1 is LNHNV and CDR2 YYDKDF (reference sequence). The CDR3 contains 13 residues. The V and J ends lost 2 bases and 14 bases respectively, with 16 bases between them. CDR3 DNA: TGTGCCACCAGCAGAATCGCAGGGACGAGGGAGTTCTTC. Its translation: CATSRIAGTREFF.

The chain links TRBV5-4 to TRBJ1-2, with 8 bases identical to TRBD1. The CDR3 spans 13 residues. The V gene's germline CDR1 is SGHNT and CDR2 YYREEE (reference sequence). Unmatched junction bases numbered 8, after V lost 5 bases and J lost 8 bases. CDR3 protein: CASRYGQGRGYTF. The DNA of the CDR3 is TGTGCCAGCAGATACGGACAGGGTCGGGGCTACACCTTC.

Here the CDR3 reads CSARGLVGNEKLFF. In DNA, the CDR3 is TGCAGTGCTAGGGGCCTTGTCGGGAATGAAAAACTGTTTTTT. The J gene is TRBJ1-4, the V gene TRBV20-1, with D uncertain. Germline V gene lookup returns CDR1 DFQATT and CDR2 SNEGSKA (reference sequence). CDR3 length equals 14 residues. V was shortened by 3 bases and J by 5 bases, with 13 bases between the two germline ends.

This chain joins TRBV18 and TRBJ1-5; D not resolved. The germline CDR1 and CDR2 sequences are KGHSH and LQKENI. Trimming removed 5 bases at V and 4 bases at J, with 9 bases between. CDR3 length: 13 residues. The CDR3 DNA is TGTGCCAGCTCAATCTGGGAAAATCAGCCCCAGCATTTT. This codes for CASSIWENQPQHF.

For this clonotype: The conserved closing phenylalanine or tryptophan is absent in this CDR3, likely reflecting a read error. The DNA is left out, because the CDR3 cannot be placed on it with certainty; the CDR3 is given as TCRdb lists it. V gene TRBV5-1 combines with J gene TRBJ2-7. From germline, CDR1 is SGHRS and CDR2 YFSETQ. The CDR3 spans 9 amino acids, including both terminal residues. The CDR3 loop reads CASSPSGTS.